This T cell receptor (beta chain) was identified in a study of cytomegalovirus exposure and HLA in healthy donors. Study in general: For the roughly 370 genotyped donors, 80% to 90% fell within the Caucasian-associated ancestry cluster. Study outcomes and limitations: Excluded were some V segments that proved indistinguishable, including TRBV6-2 and TRBV6-3. Common viral pathogens were later found to be apparently linked to several of the most significant clusters.

Concerning this clone itself: Its antigen is not identified. At one end the junction does not follow the germline gene, possibly because of a read error. The identical CDR3 is also encoded by other nucleotide sequences in the sample.

Donors counted as nominally healthy when sampled, yet unrecorded immune exposures were likely. The CDR3 sequence is 15 residues long. Germline values: CDR1 SGHDN, CDR2 FVKESK. 13 Jbeta primers and 60 Vbeta primers were used for the PCR. The repertoire was sequenced with immunoSEQ multiplex PCR; TCRdb's copy has only in-frame clones and lacks some. Here the sample spans some 170,000 clones, about three quarters being singletons. The chain couples TRBV14 to TRBJ2-5; D not certain. Sequences were obtained from PBMCs. This receptor was taken from a woman aged 60 to 75 in good health and CMV-seropositive. CDR3 amino acids: CASSQDVRRSETQYF. CDR3 nucleotides: TGTGCCAGCAGTCAAGATGTCAGGCGATCCGAGACCCAGTACTTC.